This is a list of T cell receptor beta chains from one sample in a study of blood T cell repertoires in COVID-19. Measured with immunoSEQ multiplex PCR; TCRdb has only the in-frame clones, and not every one. The profile shows more than 90,000 clones, about nine tenths of them singletons. The sample comprised peripheral blood. These receptors were collected from a human donor in a cohort sampled during active COVID-19. CDR3s include the opening cysteine and the closing phenylalanine or tryptophan. The order of the fields is J gene, V gene, D gene, CDR3 DNA, CDR3 protein. A D gene is named only where the DNA matches it firmly.

TRBJ2-7	TRBV6-6	TRBD2	TGTGCCAGCACCGTGACTAGCGGGAGCTCCTACGAGCAGTACTTC	CASTVTSGSSYEQYF
TRBJ2-3	TRBV4-2	TRBD1	TGTGCCAGCAGCCAAGGCCGGCAGGGGGTTGCAGATACGCAGTATTTT	CASSQGRQGVADTQYF
TRBJ1-3	TRBV6-6	.	TGTGCCAGCGTGGCTGGTGGAAACACCATATATTTT	CASVAGGNTIYF
TRBJ1-3	TRBV19	.	TGTGCCAGCTCTATCCCCCCCAACAGTCCCGGAAACACCATATATTTT	CASSIPPNSPGNTIYF
TRBJ1-6	TRBV30	TRBD1	TGTGCCTGGAGCAGTGGGGGACAGGGTCATTCACCCCTCCACTTT	CAWSSGGQGHSPLHF
TRBJ1-5	TRBV19	.	TGTGCCAGTAGTATAGTGGGCAGGGATCAGCCCCAGCATTTT	CASSIVGRDQPQHF
TRBJ1-1	TRBV27	.	TGTGCCAGCAGTGGGCAGACAGGGAACACTGAAGCTTTCTTT	CASSGQTGNTEAFF
TRBJ1-2	TRBV19	TRBD1	TGTGCCAGTACCACGGGACAGGGGCGCTACACCTTC	CASTTGQGRYTF
TRBJ1-2	TRBV6-2/TRBV6-3	.	TGTGCCAGCAGTTCGAGTAACTATGGCTACACCTTC	CASSSSNYGYTF
TRBJ2-7	TRBV3-1/TRBV3-2	.	TGTGCCAGCAGCCTTCGGACAGCCTACGAGCAGTACTTC	CASSLRTAYEQYF
TRBJ1-2	TRBV15	.	TGTGCCACCAGCGAGGGCGGGTTTTATGGCTACACCTTC	CATSEGGFYGYTF
TRBJ2-5	TRBV20-1	TRBD2	TGCAGTGCTAGTGAGACTAGCGGTTACTCGAAGACCCAGTACTTC	CSASETSGYSKTQYF
TRBJ2-7	TRBV27	TRBD2	TGTGCCAGCAGTTTTCGGTTGTCGGAGCGGGGCCGATCCTACGAGCAGTACTTC	CASSFRLSERGRSYEQYF
TRBJ1-2	TRBV4-2	.	TGTGCCAGCAGCCAAGATCGGCGGGGGGCGGTTGGCTACACCTTC	CASSQDRRGAVGYTF
TRBJ2-5	TRBV5-1	TRBD1	TGCGCCAGCGGGGATGAAGGGGGCTGGGAGACCCAGTACTTC	CASGDEGGWETQYF
TRBJ2-3	TRBV6-5	TRBD2	TGTGCCAGCAGTTACTCGACTAGCGGTAGCACAGATACGCAGTATTTT	CASSYSTSGSTDTQYF